Following are 13 T cell receptor beta chains from one sample sequenced in a study of blood T cell repertoires in COVID-19. This table comes from immunoSEQ multiplex PCR, and its TCRdb copy is limited to in-frame clones, with some not included. Of under 450,000 clones listed, roughly nine tenths are singletons. The sample was PBMCs or T cells enriched from blood (not recorded which). Receptor source: a woman in her twenties or thirties who had recovered from COVID-19.

This chain links TRBV5-4 with TRBJ2-1; 9 bases align to TRBD2. There are 16 residues in the CDR3. CDR1 and CDR2 from the germline V gene are SGHNT and YYREEE (reference sequence). Trimming cost V 1 base and J 8 bases; bases outside gene matches: 10. DNA of the CDR3: TGTGCCAGCAGCTTGTTTGTGGGACTAGCAGTCGATGAGCAGTTCTTC. This codes for CASSLFVGLAVDEQFF.

The rearrangement uses TRBV2 and TRBJ2-5; D perhaps matches TRBD1 (7 bases). The CDR3 contains 15 residues. Germline CDR1 reads SNHLY; CDR2 reads FYNNEI. Deletions cut 4 bases from V and 5 bases from J, with 17 bases between. CDR3 coding DNA: TGTGCCAGCAGTGGATTGGCAGGGGGGATGGAGACCCAGTACTTC. It encodes CASSGLAGGMETQYF.

The chain carries TRBV4-1 and TRBJ2-3; 16 nucleotides agree with TRBD2. Germline trimming cut 3 bases from V and 5 bases from J; bases unmatched to any gene: 8. Per germline, CDR1 MGHRA and CDR2 YSYEKL. This CDR3 has 18 amino acids. CDR3 coding DNA: TGCGCCAGCAGCCAGCTCTCGGGACTAGCGGGAGGGCAAGATACGCAGTATTTT. This encodes CASSQLSGLAGGQDTQYF.

The rearrangement joins TRBV11-2 to TRBJ2-2, with D maybe TRBD2 (5 bases). The CDR3 length is 17 residues. CDR1 and CDR2 from the germline V gene are SGHAT and FQNNGV. Trimming stripped 5 bases from V and 0 bases from J, with 16 bases between. CDR3 nucleotides: TGTGCCAGCAGCACCTCAGGCGCTAGCCCGAACACCGGGGAGCTGTTTTTT. Translation gives CASSTSGASPNTGELFF.

The V and J genes are TRBV7-9 and TRBJ2-1; unclear D gene. The CDR3 has 12 residues. Trimming pared 5 bases from V and 4 bases from J, leaving 6 bases between. The germline V gene encodes CDR1 SEHNR and CDR2 FQNEAQ (reference sequence). The CDR3 nucleotides read TGTGCCAGCAGCCCCACTTACAATGAGCAGTTCTTC. This codes for CASSPTYNEQFF.

This clone was detected a few times. The CDR3 region is CASSLQSSANEQFF. CDR3 DNA: TGCGCCAGCAGCTTGCAATCTAGCGCTAATGAGCAGTTCTTC. V gene TRBV5-1 combines with J gene TRBJ2-1; TRBD2 is a possible D gene (6 bases). V lost 1 base and J 7 bases, leaving 12 bases between the germline ends. There are 14 residues in the CDR3. CDR1 is SGHRS, CDR2 YFSETQ, per germline.

This clone was seen only a few times. J is TRBJ1-3 and V is TRBV19; possible D gene TRBD1, 6 bases. V lost 4 bases and J lost 0, with 16 bases in between. The CDR3 is 17 residues long. Per germline, CDR1 LNHDA and CDR2 SQIVND (reference sequence). CDR3 region: CASSTRQDGISGNTIYF. CDR3 bases: TGTGCCAGTAGTACCCGACAGGACGGCATCTCTGGAAACACCATATATTTT. Combining the CDR3 with reference TRBV19 and TRBJ1-3 gives the whole variable domain DGGITQSPKYLFRKEGQNVTLSCEQNLNHDAMYWYRQDPGQGLRLIYYSQIVNDFQKGDIAEGYSVSREKKESFPLTVTSAQKNPTAFYLCASSTRQDGISGNTIYFGEGSWLTVV.

V usage is TRBV2 and J usage is TRBJ1-1; 7 nucleotides align to TRBD1. The CDR3 has 16 amino acids. The ends lost 2 bases at V and 5 bases at J; junction bases unmatched: 11. Germline CDR1 and CDR2: SNHLY and FYNNEI. The CDR3 region is CASSERGGRVGTEAFF. The CDR3, as DNA: TGTGCCAGCAGTGAAAGAGGGGGCAGGGTGGGGACTGAAGCTTTCTTT.

The J gene is TRBJ1-1, the V gene TRBV19, with D uncertain. The V gene's germline CDR1 is LNHDA and CDR2 SQIVND (reference sequence). There are 15 residues in the CDR3. Trimming left V 7 bases short and J 0 bases short, with 15 bases between. The CDR3 nucleotides read TGTGCCAGTACCGTGCGACTAGAAATGAACACTGAAGCTTTCTTT. It codes for CASTVRLEMNTEAFF.

The chain recombines TRBV2 with TRBJ2-1, with 11 bases matching TRBD2. The J segment lost 9 bases and the V segment lost 6 bases, leaving 10 bases of the junction unmatched. Germline CDR1 is SNHLY and CDR2 is FYNNEI. CDR3 size: 15 residues. The CDR3 DNA follows: TGTGCCAGCAGGGTTTTAGCGGGAGGGCCGGGTGAGCAGTTCTTC. This encodes CASRVLAGGPGEQFF.

For the CDR3, the DNA is TGTGCCAGCAGCCAACGGGGAGGCCAGCCCCAGCATTTT. This encodes CASSQRGGQPQHF. This chain uses TRBV3-1 (or the pseudogene TRBV3-2) with TRBJ1-5; D unclear. Trimming left V 2 bases short and J 7 bases short, with 9 bases between. Germline V gives CDR1 LGHDT, CDR2 YNNKEL (reference sequence). The CDR3 length is 13 residues.

The chain has TRBV12-5 and TRBJ2-3; D is undetermined. Germline loops: CDR1 LGHNT, CDR2 FRNRAP. Trimming pared 6 bases from V and 3 bases from J, leaving 4 bases between. CDR3 length equals 11 residues. CDR3 nucleotides: TGTGCTAGTGGCAGAACAGATACGCAGTATTTT. This encodes CASGRTDTQYF.

Only a few counts were recorded for this clone. The rearrangement uses TRBV3-1 (or the pseudogene TRBV3-2) and TRBJ2-7; 7 positions agree with TRBD1. With V trimmed by 1 base and J by 0 bases, 6 bases remained unmatched. The CDR3 sequence is 16 residues long. Looked up from germline, CDR1 is LGHDT and CDR2 is YNNKEL (reference sequence). The CDR3 reads CASSQGGGMSSYEQYF. Here the CDR3 DNA reads TGTGCCAGCAGCCAAGGAGGGGGCATGAGCTCCTACGAGCAGTACTTC.